Following are 27 T cell receptor beta chains from one sample sequenced in a study of T cell responses to AZD1222 COVID-19 vaccine. Generated by immunoSEQ multiplex PCR, the TCRdb table keeps only in-frame clones and is missing some. The sample shows about 120,000 clones, over 80% of them seen only once. The sample in question was peripheral blood, obtained on day 0 of AZD1222 vaccination. These TCRs come from an adult in good health.

The chain carries TRBV6-5 and TRBJ2-3, with a weak D call TRBD1 (6 bases). CDR3 length: 13 residues. Per the germline V gene, CDR1 is MNHEY and CDR2 is SVGAGI. V was shortened by 6 bases and J by 0 bases, with 7 bases between the two germline ends. The CDR3 spells CASRGASTDTQYF. The CDR3 nucleotides are TGTGCCAGCAGGGGGGCCAGCACAGATACGCAGTATTTT.

The CDR3 coding sequence is TGTGCCAGCAGCTTAGTAGAGGGGTACTTGCTGTTCGCCTACGAGCAGTACTTC. Translation: CASSLVEGYLLFAYEQYF. The J gene is TRBJ2-7, the V gene TRBV7-8; D could derive from TRBD1 or TRBD2 (5 bases each). Trimming pared 1 base from V and 2 bases from J, leaving 21 bases between. CDR1 and CDR2 (germline): SGHVS, FQNEAQ. This CDR3 spans 18 amino acids.

The CDR3 region has the DNA TGTGCCAGCAGTTTAGCGGGAGACGGATACGAGCAGTACTTC. Translating gives CASSLAGDGYEQYF. V is TRBV28 and J is TRBJ2-7; 7 bases map to TRBD2. This CDR3 contains 14 residues. Germline V gives CDR1 MDHEN, CDR2 SYDVKM. The ends lost 2 bases at V and 4 bases at J; junction bases unmatched: 5.

J is TRBJ1-2 and V is TRBV12-3 or TRBV12-4; D is undetermined. Trimming pared 3 bases from V and 6 bases from J, leaving 11 bases between. This CDR3 is 13 amino acids long. CDR3 DNA: TGTGCCAGCAGTTTGGAGGTTGTGAATGGCTACACCTTC. It codes for CASSLEVVNGYTF.

This clone was recorded only once. The chain uses TRBV3-1 (or the pseudogene TRBV3-2) and TRBJ2-4; D remains ambiguous. The CDR3 loop spans 14 amino acids. Trimming cost V 4 bases and J 2 bases, with 9 bases left between them. Germline V gives CDR1 LGHDT, CDR2 YNNKEL (reference sequence). CDR3 DNA sequence: TGTGCCAGCAGCCTTGACCAATCCAAAAACATTCAGTACTTC. Translation gives CASSLDQSKNIQYF.

The chain is built from TRBV5-1 and TRBJ1-5, with 8 bases identical to TRBD1. This CDR3 has 16 residues. The germline V gene has CDR1 SGHRS and CDR2 YFSETQ. V lost 3 bases, J lost 1 base, and 6 bases stayed unmatched. The CDR3, as DNA: TGCGCCAGCAGCTGGACTACAGGGGGAAGCAATCAGCCCCAGCATTTT. This sequence encodes CASSWTTGGSNQPQHF.

This clone came up a few times. This rearrangement joins TRBV11-1 to TRBJ1-2, with 7 bases fitting TRBD1. Trimming cost V 1 base and J 0 bases; bases outside gene matches: 2. This CDR3 has 15 amino acids. Germline CDR1 is SGHAT and CDR2 is FQDESV (reference sequence). CDR3 region: CASSLEGTANYGYTF. In nucleotides, the CDR3 is TGTGCCAGCAGCTTAGAAGGGACAGCTAACTATGGCTACACCTTC. The full variable domain, completed using reference TRBV11-1 and TRBJ1-2, is EAEVAQSPRYKITEKSQAVAFWCDPISGHATLYWYRQILGQGPELLVQFQDESVVDDSQLPKDRFSAERLKGVDSTLKIQPAELGDSAMYLCASSLEGTANYGYTFGSGTRLTVV.

The V gene is TRBV25-1, the J gene TRBJ2-7; 10 bases are shared with TRBD2. Germline CDR1 is MGHDK and CDR2 is SYGVNS. The CDR3 has 15 residues. The J segment lost 4 bases and the V segment lost 3 bases, leaving 6 bases of the junction unmatched. The CDR3 DNA is TGTGCCAGCAGTGATCCTAGCGGGAGCGAGTACGAGCAGTACTTC. It translates to CASSDPSGSEYEQYF.

On this clone: One end of the junction is discordant with germline, which a read error may explain. This chain joins TRBV24-1 and TRBJ2-5; D gene unclear. The CDR3 contains 8 residues. CDR1 and CDR2 from the germline V gene are KGHDR and SFDVKD. CDR3 sequence: CEIWAQYF. The CDR3 nucleotides are TGCGAGATCTGGGCCCAGTACTTC.

In this sample, this clone turned up once. The chain joins TRBV11-2 to TRBJ2-5; D may match TRBD1 or TRBD2 (5 bases each). V gave up 4 bases and J gave up 5 bases, with 11 bases separating them. The CDR3 consists of 13 residues. Germline CDR1 reads SGHAT; CDR2 reads FQNNGV. CDR3 nucleotide sequence: TGTGCCAGCAGCTCCTCGGGGCCCGAGACCCAGTACTTC. Encoded protein: CASSSSGPETQYF.

V gene TRBV7-3 combines with J gene TRBJ2-5; the D is unclear. Trimming pared 2 bases from V and 2 bases from J, leaving 6 bases between. The length of the CDR3 is 13 residues. CDR1 is SGHTA and CDR2 is FQGTGA in the germline V gene. This chain's CDR3 is CASSLGPQETQYF. CDR3 sequence (DNA): TGTGCCAGCAGCTTAGGGCCTCAAGAGACCCAGTACTTC.

The chain has TRBV11-3 and TRBJ1-1, with D tentatively TRBD1 (6 bases). V lost 5 bases to trimming and J lost 4 bases, with 11 bases between them. The germline CDR1 and CDR2 sequences are SGHNT and YENEEA. This CDR3 contains 13 residues. CDR3 residues: CASSPGVGTEAFF. The CDR3 DNA is TGTGCCAGCAGCCCAGGGGTAGGCACTGAAGCTTTCTTT. Variable domain in full (rest from reference TRBV11-3 and TRBJ1-1): EAGVVQSPRYKIIEKKQPVAFWCNPISGHNTLYWYLQNLGQGPELLIRYENEEAVDDSQLPKDRFSAERLKGVDSTLKIQPAELGDSAVYLCASSPGVGTEAFFGQGTRLTVV.

In its sample, this clone was seen once. The rearrangement joins TRBV10-1 to TRBJ1-2; TRBD1 aligns across 8 bases. Germline-derived CDR1 and CDR2 are WNHNN and SYGVQD (reference sequence). V was clipped by 8 bases and J by 4 bases; unmatched bases: 6. This CDR3 comprises 13 residues. CDR3 nucleotide sequence: TGCGCCAGCTCCGGGACAGGTCGCTATGGCTACACCTTC. Translating it yields CASSGTGRYGYTF.

The chain recombines TRBV19 with TRBJ2-1; D remains unclear. V was pared by 5 bases and J by 0 bases, with 11 bases between. The CDR3 is 15 residues long. Germline assignment: CDR1 LNHDA and CDR2 SQIVND (reference sequence). This chain's CDR3 is CASSLQVSSYNEQFF. As DNA, the CDR3 is TGTGCCAGTAGTCTTCAGGTCAGCTCCTACAATGAGCAGTTCTTC.

The CDR3 sequence: CSACVGQQETQYF. The CDR3 DNA reads TGCAGTGCTTGTGTGGGACAGCAAGAGACCCAGTACTTC. The chain combines TRBV20-1 with TRBJ2-5; 7 bases align to TRBD1. Germline CDR1 is DFQATT and CDR2 is SNEGSKA (reference sequence). Unmatched junction bases numbered 5, after V lost 5 bases and J lost 2 bases. This CDR3 is 13 amino acids long.

This clone came up a few times. The genes are TRBV6-5 and TRBJ2-7, with TRBD2 matching 10 bases. Unmatched junction bases numbered 2, after V lost 6 bases and J lost 0 bases. CDR3 length: 14 amino acids. Germline V lookup: CDR1 MNHEY, CDR2 SVGAGI. The CDR3, as DNA: TGTGCCAGCAGATCTAGCGGGAGCTCCTACGAGCAGTACTTC. Amino acids: CASRSSGSSYEQYF.

V is TRBV18 and J is TRBJ1-1; D gene unclear. CDR1 is KGHSH, CDR2 LQKENI, per germline. Trimming took off 6 bases at V and 5 bases at J, with 16 bases between the two ends. The length of the CDR3 is 14 residues. CDR3 sequence (DNA): TGTGCCAGCTCCCCCATAAGAAGCGGGACTGAAGCTTTCTTT. Encoded protein: CASSPIRSGTEAFF. The complete variable domain, with remaining parts taken from reference TRBV18 and TRBJ1-1, reads NAGVMQNPRHLVRRRGQEARLRCSPMKGHSHVYWYRQLPEEGLKFMVYLQKENIIDESGMPKERFSAEFPKEGPSILRIQQVVRGDSAAYFCASSPIRSGTEAFFGQGTRLTVV.

The chain joins TRBV30 to TRBJ1-2; TRBD1 matches at 10 bases. The V gene's germline CDR1 is GTSNPN and CDR2 SVGIG (reference sequence). This CDR3 is built from 16 residues. Germline trimming cut 0 bases from V and 5 bases from J; bases unmatched to any gene: 9. The CDR3 loop reads CAWSVPGTGVAYGYTF. The CDR3 DNA follows: TGTGCCTGGAGTGTACCGGGGACAGGGGTGGCGTATGGCTACACCTTC.

This clone was seen only a few times. J is TRBJ1-1 and V is TRBV12-3 or TRBV12-4, with 8 bases that match TRBD1. The CDR3 has 13 amino acids. V lost 6 bases to trimming and J lost 5 bases; unmatched junction nucleotides: 5. As DNA, the CDR3 is TGTGCCAGCAGGGACAGGGTCCATACTGAAGCTTTCTTT. Its protein product is CASRDRVHTEAFF.

The J gene is TRBJ2-5, the V gene TRBV6-5; TRBD2 matches 11 bases. The CDR3 contains 15 residues. V dropped 6 bases and J dropped 5; count of bases not matched to a gene: 8. Germline V CDR1 and CDR2: MNHEY, SVGAGI. Here the CDR3 reads CASSPTSGGGETQYF. For the CDR3, the DNA is TGTGCCAGCAGCCCCACTAGCGGGGGAGGGGAGACCCAGTACTTC.

The CDR3 bases are TGTGCCAGCAGCCATACACGTAACGTCCTGACTTTC. Amino acids: CASSHTRNVLTF. The V call is TRBV3-1 (or the pseudogene TRBV3-2), the J call TRBJ2-6; D unresolved. Germline assignment: CDR1 LGHDT and CDR2 YNNKEL (reference sequence). V lost 3 bases to trimming and J lost 10 bases, with 7 bases between them. This CDR3 comprises 12 residues.

Here the CDR3 DNA reads TGTGCCAGCAGTGGCACAGGGGATACTGGAAACACCATATATTTT. Translating it yields CASSGTGDTGNTIYF. V gene TRBV25-1 combines with J gene TRBJ1-3; 7 nucleotides line up with TRBD1. Germline V gene data show CDR1 as MGHDK and CDR2 as SYGVNS. This CDR3 has 15 residues. After removal of 4 bases from V and 2 bases from J, the junction contained 5 bases not matched to a gene.

In DNA form, the CDR3 reads TGTGCCAGCAGTTACAGGCCAAACAATCAGCCCCAGCATTTT. The encoded protein is CASSYRPNNQPQHF. The chain recombines TRBV6-2 or TRBV6-3 with TRBJ1-5; the D is unclear. The CDR3 totals 14 residues. The germline V gene encodes CDR1 MNHEY and CDR2 SVGEGT. V lost 2 bases, J lost 3 bases, and 8 bases lay in between.

In DNA, the CDR3 is TGTGCCAGCAGTTTAACTACCTCCTTTTGGGAGACCCAGTACTTC. Its protein is CASSLTTSFWETQYF. The rearrangement uses TRBV28 and TRBJ2-5; D gene unclear. Germline V lookup: CDR1 MDHEN, CDR2 SYDVKM. With 2 bases removed from V and 5 bases from J, the gap between germline ends came to 15 bases. The CDR3 contains 15 residues.

V is TRBV30 and J is TRBJ2-3; 12 nucleotides agree with TRBD1. The germline V gene encodes CDR1 GTSNPN and CDR2 SVGIG (reference sequence). The junction had 10 bases not matched to a gene; V was cut back by 3 bases and J by 6 bases. The CDR3 length is 16 residues. CDR3 in amino acids: CAWSAGTGGKYDTQYF. CDR3 sequence (DNA): TGTGCCTGGAGCGCCGGGACAGGGGGCAAATATGATACGCAGTATTTT.

The chain carries TRBV6-5 and TRBJ1-4; the match to TRBD1 covers 7 bases. The germline V gene has CDR1 MNHEY and CDR2 SVGAGI. The ends lost 6 bases at V and 7 bases at J; junction bases unmatched: 8. This CDR3 contains 14 residues. For the CDR3, the DNA is TGTGCCAGCAGCCGGACAGGACTGGGTGAAAAACTGTTTTTT. It is translated as CASSRTGLGEKLFF.

The chain couples TRBV3-1 (or the pseudogene TRBV3-2) to TRBJ2-1; D is unclear. The CDR3 sequence is 12 residues long. Trimming took off 2 bases at V and 7 bases at J, with 6 bases between the two ends. CDR1 is LGHDT and CDR2 is YNNKEL in the germline V gene (reference sequence). The CDR3 is CASSQFQNEQFF. The CDR3 DNA follows: TGTGCCAGCAGCCAATTTCAGAATGAGCAGTTCTTC.